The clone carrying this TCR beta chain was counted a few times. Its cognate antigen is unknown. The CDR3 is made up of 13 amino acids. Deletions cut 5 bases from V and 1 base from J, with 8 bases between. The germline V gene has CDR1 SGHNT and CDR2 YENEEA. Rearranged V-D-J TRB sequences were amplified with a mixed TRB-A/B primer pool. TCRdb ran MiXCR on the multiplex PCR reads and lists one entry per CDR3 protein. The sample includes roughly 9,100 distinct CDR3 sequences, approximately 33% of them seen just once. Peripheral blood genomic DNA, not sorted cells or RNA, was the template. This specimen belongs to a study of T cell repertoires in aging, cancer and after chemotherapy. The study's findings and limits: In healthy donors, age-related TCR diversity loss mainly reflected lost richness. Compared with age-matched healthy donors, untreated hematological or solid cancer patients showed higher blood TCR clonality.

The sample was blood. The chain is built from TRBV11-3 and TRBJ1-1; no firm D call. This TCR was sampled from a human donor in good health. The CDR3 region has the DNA TGTGCCAGCAGCCCGGATCAGAACACTGAAGCTTTCTTT. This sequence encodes CASSPDQNTEAFF.